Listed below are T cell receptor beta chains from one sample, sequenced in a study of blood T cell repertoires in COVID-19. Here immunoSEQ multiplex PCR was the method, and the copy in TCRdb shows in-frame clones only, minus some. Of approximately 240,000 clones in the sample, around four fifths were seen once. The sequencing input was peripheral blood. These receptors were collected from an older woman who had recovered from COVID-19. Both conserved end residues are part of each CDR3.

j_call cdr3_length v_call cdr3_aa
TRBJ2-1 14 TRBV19 CASSIPSIGREQFF
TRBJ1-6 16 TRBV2 CASSEMPGGLNSPLHF
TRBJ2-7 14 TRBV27 CASSLDRESSGQYF
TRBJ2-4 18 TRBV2 CASRTRDRVLWAKNIQYF
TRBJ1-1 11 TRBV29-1 CSYKMATEAFF
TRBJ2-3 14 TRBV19 CASRLAGDTDTQYF
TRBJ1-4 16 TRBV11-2 CASSLIRGRTNEKLFF
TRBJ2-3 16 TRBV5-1 CASSLLGSGDTDTQYF
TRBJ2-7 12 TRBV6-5 CASTLGLDGQYF
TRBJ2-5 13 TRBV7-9 CASSLYRDETQYF
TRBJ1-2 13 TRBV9 CASSPDRNYGYTF
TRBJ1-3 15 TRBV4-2 CASSRTGTGGNTIYF
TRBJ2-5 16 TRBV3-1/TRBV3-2 CASSRGLAGGQETQYF
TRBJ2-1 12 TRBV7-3 CASSQGGFEQFF
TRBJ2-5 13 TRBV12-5 CASGPGGTAPPYF
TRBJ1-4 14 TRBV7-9 CASSQRTPNEKLFF
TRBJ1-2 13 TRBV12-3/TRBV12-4 CASSPGFNYGYTF
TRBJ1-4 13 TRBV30 CAWSPLGREKLFF
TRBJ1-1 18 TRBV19 CASSIMAGRPRVDTEAFF
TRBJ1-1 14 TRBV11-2 CASSLVGVWTEAFF
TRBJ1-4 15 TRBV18 CASSPNRGHNEKLFF
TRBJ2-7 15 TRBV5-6 CASSAGRIDSYEQYF
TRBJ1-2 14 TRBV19 CAGIGSRSNYGYTF
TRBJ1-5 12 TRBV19 CASSIPGQPQHF